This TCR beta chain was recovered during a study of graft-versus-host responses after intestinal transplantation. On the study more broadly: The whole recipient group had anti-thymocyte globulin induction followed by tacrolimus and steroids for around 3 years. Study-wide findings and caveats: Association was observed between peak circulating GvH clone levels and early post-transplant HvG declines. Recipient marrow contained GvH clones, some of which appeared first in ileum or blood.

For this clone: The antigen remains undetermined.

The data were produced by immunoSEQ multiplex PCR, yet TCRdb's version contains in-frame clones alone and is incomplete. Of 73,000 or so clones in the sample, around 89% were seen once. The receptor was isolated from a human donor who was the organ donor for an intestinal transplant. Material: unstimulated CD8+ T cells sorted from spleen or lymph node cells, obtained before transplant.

The CDR3 region is CASSDSGSYNSPLHF. The CDR3 DNA follows: TGTGCCAGCAGCGACTCAGGGTCATATAATTCACCCCTCCACTTT. The rearrangement joins TRBV9 to TRBJ1-6; perhaps TRBD1 as D (5 bases). The CDR3 totals 15 residues. V shed 3 bases and J shed 4 bases, with 11 bases lying between them. CDR1 and CDR2 (germline): SGDLS, YYNGEE.